A selection of T cell receptor beta chains follows, all from one sample in a study of blood T cell repertoires in COVID-19. TCRdb's copy holds only in-frame clones and misses some; the assay was immunoSEQ multiplex PCR. Of fewer than 500,000 clones listed, roughly 89% are singletons. Input material: peripheral blood. The receptors were sampled from a woman aged 25 to 39 with acute or convalescent COVID-19. CDR3s include the opening cysteine and the closing phenylalanine or tryptophan. Each record gives: D gene, J gene, V gene, clone size, CDR3 DNA, CDR3 protein. D genes are given only for firm matches. Expanded clones are given a class, and other clones once, few, many or no size at all.

d_call: TRBD2
j_call: TRBJ2-7
v_call: TRBV19
clone_size: few
cdr3_nt: TGTGCCAGTAGTATACGGACTAGGCCCTACGAGCAGTACTTC
cdr3_aa: CASSIRTRPYEQYF

d_call: NA
j_call: TRBJ2-3
v_call: TRBV9
clone_size: once
cdr3_nt: TGTGCCAGCAGCGTAGGAGGATTAGATACGCAGTATTTT
cdr3_aa: CASSVGGLDTQYF

d_call: NA
j_call: TRBJ1-2
v_call: TRBV28
clone_size: NA
cdr3_nt: TGTGCCAGCAAACTACGGGACACAAGTTCTTTAGGCTACACCTTC
cdr3_aa: CASKLRDTSSLGYTF

d_call: NA
j_call: TRBJ2-3
v_call: TRBV4-1
clone_size: NA
cdr3_nt: TGCGCCAGCAGCCAAGATTTTGTAGTCGGGACAGATACGCAGTATTTT
cdr3_aa: CASSQDFVVGTDTQYF

d_call: NA
j_call: TRBJ1-6
v_call: TRBV7-9
clone_size: NA
cdr3_nt: TGTGCCAGCAGCTTATATTTAGGGGATTCACCCCTCCACTTT
cdr3_aa: CASSLYLGDSPLHF

d_call: NA
j_call: TRBJ1-1
v_call: TRBV3-1/TRBV3-2
clone_size: NA
cdr3_nt: TGTGCCAGCAGCCATCCCCAGGGCCTTGAAGCTTTCTTT
cdr3_aa: CASSHPQGLEAFF

d_call: TRBD1
j_call: TRBJ2-7
v_call: TRBV6-1
clone_size: NA
cdr3_nt: TGTGCCAGCAGTGAGGACAGGGAGTACGAGCAGTACTTC
cdr3_aa: CASSEDREYEQYF

d_call: NA
j_call: TRBJ1-4
v_call: TRBV19
clone_size: NA
cdr3_nt: TGTGCCAGTAGAAGAACAGGGAATAATGAAAAACTGTTTTTT
cdr3_aa: CASRRTGNNEKLFF

d_call: NA
j_call: TRBJ1-1
v_call: TRBV10-2
clone_size: NA
cdr3_nt: TGCGCCAGCATTCTGGGCCGGGGCACTGAAGCTTTCTTT
cdr3_aa: CASILGRGTEAFF

d_call: TRBD2
j_call: TRBJ2-3
v_call: TRBV10-3
clone_size: NA
cdr3_nt: TGTGCCATCAGTGAGTCATTAGCGGGGGGCTCCAGCACAGATACGCAGTATTTT
cdr3_aa: CAISESLAGGSSTDTQYF

d_call: TRBD2
j_call: TRBJ2-7
v_call: TRBV27
clone_size: NA
cdr3_nt: TGTGCCAGCAAAGAGCGGGGACCCTCCTACGAGCAGTACTTC
cdr3_aa: CASKERGPSYEQYF

d_call: TRBD1
j_call: TRBJ1-4
v_call: TRBV2
clone_size: NA
cdr3_nt: TGTGCCAGCAGTGAAGCTGGACAGGGGGCAGTTGGTAATGAAAAACTGTTTTTT
cdr3_aa: CASSEAGQGAVGNEKLFF

d_call: TRBD2
j_call: TRBJ2-3
v_call: TRBV7-2
clone_size: once
cdr3_nt: TGTGCCAGCAGCTTAGACCGGACTAGCGGGGCCCGGGGCACAGATACGCAGTATTTT
cdr3_aa: CASSLDRTSGARGTDTQYF

d_call: TRBD1
j_call: TRBJ2-7
v_call: TRBV19
clone_size: NA
cdr3_nt: TGTGCCAGTAGTTCGGTGGGACAGGGGGCTTACGAGCAGTACTTC
cdr3_aa: CASSSVGQGAYEQYF

d_call: TRBD1
j_call: TRBJ2-1
v_call: TRBV10-1
clone_size: NA
cdr3_nt: TGCGCCAGCAGTCGACAGGGTGGGAATGAGCAGTTCTTC
cdr3_aa: CASSRQGGNEQFF

d_call: TRBD1
j_call: TRBJ1-2
v_call: TRBV7-3
clone_size: NA
cdr3_nt: TGTGCCAGCAGCTTGACGACAGGGGGCGAAGGCTACACCTTC
cdr3_aa: CASSLTTGGEGYTF

d_call: NA
j_call: TRBJ2-5
v_call: TRBV5-1
clone_size: NA
cdr3_nt: TGCGCCAGCAGCTCGAAGGCGGATGAAGAGACCCAGTACTTC
cdr3_aa: CASSSKADEETQYF

d_call: NA
j_call: TRBJ1-1
v_call: TRBV7-2
clone_size: NA
cdr3_nt: TGTGCCAGCAGCTCTATAACGAACACTGAAGCTTTCTTT
cdr3_aa: CASSSITNTEAFF

d_call: TRBD1
j_call: TRBJ1-6
v_call: TRBV10-1
clone_size: NA
cdr3_nt: TGCGCCAGCAGTGAGCTATTTAGTTTGAGGGACAGGGGCTCCTATAATTCACCCCTCCACTTT
cdr3_aa: CASSELFSLRDRGSYNSPLHF

d_call: TRBD2
j_call: TRBJ2-3
v_call: TRBV5-4
clone_size: NA
cdr3_nt: TGTGCCAGCACCTTTAGCGGGGGCCGTTCGGATACGCAGTATTTT
cdr3_aa: CASTFSGGRSDTQYF

d_call: TRBD1
j_call: TRBJ2-2
v_call: TRBV19
clone_size: NA
cdr3_nt: TGTGCCAGTCAGGGGGCTTCGAACACCGGGGAGCTGTTTTTT
cdr3_aa: CASQGASNTGELFF

d_call: NA
j_call: TRBJ2-3
v_call: TRBV10-2
clone_size: few
cdr3_nt: TGCGCCAGCAGGGGGAACTTAGCGCGGAGCACAGATACGCAGTATTTT
cdr3_aa: CASRGNLARSTDTQYF

d_call: NA
j_call: TRBJ2-2
v_call: TRBV9
clone_size: NA
cdr3_nt: TGTGCCAGCAGCTCCGGGGGGCCGAACACCGGGGAGCTGTTTTTT
cdr3_aa: CASSSGGPNTGELFF

d_call: TRBD1
j_call: TRBJ2-7
v_call: TRBV5-1
clone_size: NA
cdr3_nt: TGCGCCAGCAGCTTGGAAGGGGGCAAAACCTACGAGCAGTACTTC
cdr3_aa: CASSLEGGKTYEQYF

d_call: TRBD2
j_call: TRBJ2-3
v_call: TRBV3-1/TRBV3-2
clone_size: NA
cdr3_nt: TGTGCCAGCAGCCAAGATCGACCTAGCGGGGGTCTGGATACGCAGTATTTT
cdr3_aa: CASSQDRPSGGLDTQYF

d_call: TRBD1
j_call: TRBJ1-2
v_call: TRBV25-1
clone_size: NA
cdr3_nt: TGTGCCAGCAAGGGACAGCCCTATGGCTACACCTTC
cdr3_aa: CASKGQPYGYTF

d_call: NA
j_call: TRBJ1-5
v_call: TRBV25-1
clone_size: NA
cdr3_nt: TGTGCCAGCAGGGGTCAGGGTGACAATCAGCCCCAGCATTTT
cdr3_aa: CASRGQGDNQPQHF

d_call: NA
j_call: TRBJ2-7
v_call: TRBV19
clone_size: NA
cdr3_nt: TGTGCCAGTAGGGAGACCGGGAGCTACGAGCAGTACTTC
cdr3_aa: CASRETGSYEQYF